The 7 T cell receptor beta chains reported below all come from one sample, sequenced in a study of graft-versus-host responses after intestinal transplantation. Their antigens are not known. The repertoire was sequenced with immunoSEQ multiplex PCR; TCRdb's copy has only in-frame clones and lacks some. The sample carries tens of thousands of clones, 90% to 95% recorded once. The material was unstimulated CD8+ T cells sorted from spleen or lymph node cells, obtained before intestinal transplant. These receptors were obtained from a human donor who received an intestinal transplant.

The chain links TRBV30 to TRBJ1-2; 8 positions agree with TRBD1. Germline V gene data show CDR1 as GTSNPN and CDR2 as SVGIG (reference sequence). The junction had 1 base not matched to a gene; V was cut back by 4 bases and J by 0 bases. CDR3 length: 13 residues. The CDR3 spells CAWTGGANYGYTF. The DNA for the CDR3 is TGTGCCTGGACAGGGGGCGCTAACTATGGCTACACCTTC.

This chain connects TRBV11-3 to TRBJ2-3, with D perhaps matching TRBD1 (5 bases). V lost 1 base to trimming and J lost 2 bases, with 7 bases between them. This CDR3 comprises 14 residues. Germline CDR1 and CDR2: SGHNT and YENEEA. This CDR3 reads CASSLAQATDTQYF. CDR3 DNA sequence: TGTGCCAGCAGCTTAGCACAGGCCACAGATACGCAGTATTTT. Together with reference TRBV11-3 and TRBJ2-3, the CDR3 gives the full variable domain: EAGVVQSPRYKIIEKKQPVAFWCNPISGHNTLYWYLQNLGQGPELLIRYENEEAVDDSQLPKDRFSAERLKGVDSTLKIQPAELGDSAVYLCASSLAQATDTQYFGPGTRLTVL.

This chain uses TRBV7-6 with TRBJ2-5; D is unresolved. CDR1 and CDR2 (germline): SGHVS, FNYEAQ. Between the trimmed V and J ends, which lost 4 bases and 2 bases, there was a span of 17 bases. This CDR3 has 16 residues. The DNA of the CDR3 is TGTGCCAGCAGCTCCGTACCCCAGAATTCACAAGAGACCCAGTACTTC. Its protein is CASSSVPQNSQETQYF.

This chain links TRBV25-1 with TRBJ1-2; D uncertain. Germline values: CDR1 MGHDK, CDR2 SYGVNS. V shed 3 bases and J shed 4 bases, with 6 bases lying between them. The CDR3 is 12 residues long. This CDR3 reads CASSESGYGYTF. DNA for the CDR3: TGTGCCAGCAGTGAGAGCGGCTATGGCTACACCTTC.

Details on this clone: At the DNA level, this CDR3 is encoded by other sequences in the same sample as well. The chain is built from TRBV5-1 and TRBJ1-2; TRBD1 matches at 8 bases. Per the germline V gene, CDR1 is SGHRS and CDR2 is YFSETQ. The junction had 4 bases not matched to a gene; V was cut back by 0 bases and J by 6 bases. The CDR3 sequence is 14 residues long. The CDR3, as DNA: TGCGCCAGCAGCTTGGGCCAGGGGGCCAATGGCTACACCTTC. Amino acids: CASSLGQGANGYTF.

The CDR3 nucleotides read TGTGCCAGCAGCTTATCTATAGAGTCTGAGACCCAGTACTTC. It yields the protein CASSLSIESETQYF. This chain connects TRBV7-9 to TRBJ2-5; D is ambiguous. V was clipped by 2 bases and J by 5 bases, with 12 bases between them. The CDR3 spans 14 residues. The V gene's germline CDR1 is SEHNR and CDR2 FQNEAQ (reference sequence). The full variable domain, rest sourced from reference TRBV7-9 and TRBJ2-5, is DTGVSQNPRHKITKRGQNVTFRCDPISEHNRLYWYRQTLGQGPEFLTYFQNEAQLEKSRLLSDRFSAERPKGSFSTLEIQRTEQGDSAMYLCASSLSIESETQYFGPGTRLLVL.

This chain uses TRBV11-2 with TRBJ2-3, with 12 positions matching TRBD2. Germline trimming cut 5 bases from V and 4 bases from J; bases unmatched to any gene: 13. The V gene's germline CDR1 is SGHAT and CDR2 FQNNGV. The CDR3 is 18 residues long. The CDR3 nucleotides read TGTGCCAGCAGCCCCCATCCCTTACTAGCGGGGGGCGCAGATACGCAGTATTTT. It translates to CASSPHPLLAGGADTQYF.